These 32 T cell receptor beta chains originate from one sample sequenced in a study of spatial heterogeneity in lung cancer (dated by TCRdb to between 2018 and 2021). The sample's time point, from its label and the paper: sample taken at primary tumor resection. Without any cell sorting, TCR sequencing was performed on whole RNA extracted either from tumor and nontumor lung tissue or from cryopreserved PBMC samples. Library preparation employed 5' RACE. TCRdb names NextSeq 500 as the instrument used. In TCRdb, the public reads were trimmed at Q25 with fastp and aligned with MiXCR, with productive beta chains retained. CDR3 protein sequences are deduplicated, and each keeps its most common genes and DNA. The sample table lists approximately 4,900 distinct CDR3 sequences, roughly 17% of them with a count of one. The top ten hold 6.3% of the sample. Sequenced here: PBMCs, sampled at surgery. These receptors originate from a male donor with early-stage non-small cell lung cancer.

This clonotype is medium-sized (0.01 to 0.1%). The CDR3 coding sequence is TGTGCCAGCAGTTTACTTGGGGACGAGCAGTACTTC. Protein: CASSLLGDEQYF. The V gene is TRBV27, the J gene TRBJ2-7; D is ambiguous. Germline lookup yields CDR1 MNHEY and CDR2 SMNVEV (reference sequence). The V and J ends lost 2 bases and 5 bases respectively, with 7 bases between them. CDR3 size: 12 residues.

This clonotype is medium-sized. The chain combines TRBV20-1 with TRBJ2-5; TRBD2 aligns across 8 bases. Germline lookup yields CDR1 DFQATT and CDR2 SNEGSKA (reference sequence). The length of the CDR3 is 14 residues. V trimming: 4 bases; J trimming: 3 bases; junction bases outside the gene matches: 7. The CDR3 coding sequence is TGCAGTGCTATAAGCGGGGGCCATAAAGAGACCCAGTACTTC. This encodes CSAISGGHKETQYF.

This clonotype was counted at least ten times. This chain links TRBV20-1 with TRBJ2-1; D gene unclear. V dropped 5 bases and J dropped 5 bases, with 13 bases sitting between them. The CDR3 consists of 13 residues. Germline V gene data show CDR1 as DFQATT and CDR2 as SNEGSKA (reference sequence). CDR3 bases: TGCAGTGCTCCATTCCTCTCTAACAATGAGCAGTTCTTC. Protein product: CSAPFLSNNEQFF.

The gene calls are TRBV7-2 and TRBJ1-6; no definite D call. This CDR3 has 17 amino acids. CDR1 SGHTA and CDR2 FQGNSA come from the germline V gene. Between the trimmed V and J ends, which lost 4 bases and 0 bases, there was a span of 13 bases. The CDR3 spells CASSSNLRSSYNSPLHF. Here the CDR3 DNA reads TGTGCCAGCAGCTCCAATCTTCGGAGCTCCTATAATTCACCCCTCCACTTT.

This clonotype qualifies as medium-sized (0.01 to 0.1%). The rearrangement uses TRBV18 and TRBJ2-4, with D perhaps matching TRBD1 (5 bases). The CDR3 runs 16 residues. The V end lost 3 bases, the J end lost 0 bases, and 12 bases lay between the germline ends. From germline, CDR1 is KGHSH and CDR2 LQKENI. The CDR3: CASSPQGLLAKNIQYF. DNA of the CDR3: TGTGCCAGCTCACCTCAGGGATTACTAGCCAAAAACATTCAGTACTTC.

This clonotype was counted many times. The chain recombines TRBV6-1 with TRBJ2-7; no firm D call. CDR1 MNHNS and CDR2 SASEGT come from the germline V gene. CDR3 size: 10 residues. CDR3 sequence reads: CGVNSYEQYF. CDR3 sequence (DNA): TGTGGAGTCAACTCCTACGAGCAGTACTTC.

This clonotype was seen a few times. The genes are TRBV9 and TRBJ1-1; 7 nucleotides align to TRBD1. The CDR3 totals 14 residues. CDR1 and CDR2 (germline): SGDLS, YYNGEE. V was clipped by 4 bases and J by 3 bases; unmatched bases: 6. The CDR3, as DNA: TGTGCCAGCAGCCGCCAGGGGGGCGACACTGAAGCTTTCTTT. It translates to CASSRQGGDTEAFF.

By sample share, this clonotype is medium-sized. This chain connects TRBV21-1 to TRBJ2-5; the table's D call, TRBD2, was not checked against the DNA. TRBV21-1 is a known pseudogene. This CDR3 contains 16 residues. CDR3 sequence: CASSKLKGPLRETQYF. CDR3 nucleotide sequence: TGTGCCAGCAGCAAATTGAAGGGCCCTCTCAGGGAGACCCAGTACTTC.

This clonotype was counted many times. CDR3: CASSVATSTDTQYF. Written as DNA, the CDR3 is TGTGCCAGCAGCGTCGCGACTAGCACAGATACGCAGTATTTT. The rearrangement joins TRBV9 to TRBJ2-3, with D unresolved. Germline V gives CDR1 SGDLS, CDR2 YYNGEE. The V end lost 2 bases, the J end lost 0 bases, and 7 bases lay between the germline ends. This CDR3 comprises 14 residues.

The chain is built from TRBV6-5 and TRBJ2-1, with 12 bases aligning to TRBD2. CDR3 length: 14 residues. From germline, CDR1 is MNHEY and CDR2 SVGAGI. V shed 7 bases and J 5 bases; nucleotides not matched to a gene: 3. DNA of the CDR3: TGTGCCAGCACCCTAGCGGGGGGGAACAATGAGCAGTTCTTC. Amino acid sequence: CASTLAGGNNEQFF.

This clonotype is labeled medium-sized (0.01 to 0.1%). This rearrangement joins TRBV14 to TRBJ2-3, with D possibly being TRBD2 (6 bases). Germline CDR1 and CDR2: SGHDN and FVKESK. CDR3 length: 15 amino acids. The V and J ends lost 0 bases and 4 bases respectively, with 11 bases between them. CDR3 nucleotide sequence: TGTGCCAGCAGCCAAGACGGAGGGAATGCAGATACGCAGTATTTT. This sequence encodes CASSQDGGNADTQYF.

This clonotype was counted ten times or more. The chain uses TRBV10-2 and TRBJ2-5; 12 nucleotides agree with TRBD2. The ends lost 2 bases at V and 2 bases at J; junction bases unmatched: 3. Germline assignment: CDR1 WSHSY and CDR2 SAAADI. CDR3 size: 16 residues. CDR3 DNA: TGCGCCAGCAGTGAGACTAGCGGGGGGCGTCAAGAGACCCAGTACTTC. Protein: CASSETSGGRQETQYF.

This clonotype is deemed medium-sized. The chain recombines TRBV19 with TRBJ2-7, with 7 bases lining up with TRBD1. The CDR3 covers 11 residues. J was trimmed by 5 bases and V by 10 bases; bases with no gene match: 5. Germline assignment: CDR1 LNHDA and CDR2 SQIVND (reference sequence). CDR3 coding DNA: TGTGCCACCACAGGGGATCACGAGCAGTACTTC. Residues: CATTGDHEQYF.

This clonotype turned up a few times. V usage is TRBV14 and J usage is TRBJ1-1; 9 positions match TRBD1. Germline V gene sequence: CDR1 SGHDN, CDR2 FVKESK. The CDR3 is made up of 17 amino acids. With 2 bases clipped from V and 4 bases from J, the junction kept 11 bases outside the gene matches. The CDR3 loop reads CASSQPIGTGPSTEAFF. The CDR3 bases are TGTGCCAGCAGCCAACCGATAGGGACAGGGCCATCCACTGAAGCTTTCTTT.

The chain uses TRBV4-1 and TRBJ2-7; D not certain. The CDR3 consists of 14 residues. Germline-derived CDR1 and CDR2 are MGHRA and YSYEKL. The germline V and J ends were trimmed by 1 base and 7 bases, with 14 bases remaining between them. CDR3 DNA: TGCGCCAGCAGCCAAGTTCCCCTTGGGGTTGAGCAGTACTTC. As protein: CASSQVPLGVEQYF.

The chain combines TRBV7-3 with TRBJ2-1, with TRBD2 as a possible D gene (5 bases). CDR1 and CDR2 from the germline V gene are SGHTA and FQGTGA. The CDR3 covers 16 residues. The germline V and J ends were trimmed by 1 base and 1 base, with 11 bases remaining between them. CDR3: CASSLSLANSYNEQFF. CDR3 coding DNA: TGTGCCAGCAGCTTAAGCTTAGCGAATTCCTACAATGAGCAGTTCTTC.

In its sample, this clonotype ranks as medium-sized (0.01 to 0.1%). The J gene is TRBJ2-1, the V gene TRBV7-8, with 9 bases aligning to TRBD2. Germline assignment: CDR1 SGHVS and CDR2 FQNEAQ. After removal of 7 bases from V and 4 bases from J, the junction contained 8 bases not matched to a gene. This CDR3 is 15 amino acids long. DNA of the CDR3: TGTGCCAGCATCCTTAGCGGGGGAGATTACAATGAGCAGTTCTTC. This translates into CASILSGGDYNEQFF.

This clonotype has a handful of counts. The CDR3 coding sequence is TGTGCCAGCAGCATAGAAGGGGGTTATACGCAGTATTTT. It translates to CASSIEGGYTQYF. This chain uses TRBV11-1 with TRBJ2-3, with a tentative D call TRBD1 (6 bases). The length of the CDR3 is 13 residues. The V end lost 5 bases, the J end lost 7 bases, and 13 bases lay between the germline ends. Germline values: CDR1 SGHAT, CDR2 FQDESV (reference sequence).

By proportion, this clonotype is medium-sized. This chain uses TRBV5-1 with TRBJ2-7; D may be TRBD1 (5 bases). V gave up 1 base and J gave up 2 bases, with 10 bases separating them. There are 14 residues in the CDR3. Germline CDR1 reads SGHRS; CDR2 reads YFSETQ. CDR3 amino acids: CASSLFRTTYEQYF. CDR3 DNA sequence: TGCGCCAGCAGCTTGTTCAGGACAACCTACGAGCAGTACTTC.

The sample holds a few counts of this clonotype. The chain recombines TRBV4-1 with TRBJ2-1; D not certain. This CDR3 has 12 amino acids. With 1 base removed from V and 5 bases from J, the gap between germline ends came to 3 bases. Germline V CDR1 and CDR2: MGHRA, YSYEKL. CDR3 sequence reads: CASSQVDNEQFF. CDR3 coding DNA: TGCGCCAGCAGCCAAGTTGACAATGAGCAGTTCTTC.

This clonotype was detected a few times. V and J are TRBV20-1 and TRBJ1-1; possibly TRBD1 for D (5 bases). There are 13 residues in the CDR3. Trimming removed 5 bases at V and 0 bases at J, with 10 bases between. Germline V CDR1 and CDR2: DFQATT, SNEGSKA (reference sequence). The CDR3 coding sequence is TGCAGTGCTTTGGACATGCTGAACACTGAAGCTTTCTTT. This gives the protein CSALDMLNTEAFF.

This clonotype was picked up one time. CDR3 sequence reads: CASSPFRPGSPLHF. CDR3 nucleotide sequence: TGTGCCAGCAGCCCGTTCAGGCCTGGTTCACCCCTCCACTTT. The chain has TRBV28 and TRBJ1-6; D remains unclear. The germline gives CDR1 MDHEN, CDR2 SYDVKM. Trimming left V 6 bases short and J 9 bases short, with 15 bases between. The CDR3 sequence is 14 residues long. Full variable domain (missing parts from reference TRBV28 and TRBJ1-6): DVKVTQSSRYLVKRTGEKVFLECVQDMDHENMFWYRQDPGLGLRLIYFSYDVKMKEKGDIPEGYSVSREKKERFSLILESASTNQTSMYLCASSPFRPGSPLHFGNGTRLTVT.

Concerning this clonotype: Compared with germline, one end of the junction differs, possibly owing to a read error. V is TRBV4-2 and J is TRBJ1-4, with TRBD1 as a possible D gene (6 bases). CDR3 size: 13 residues. The V gene's germline CDR1 is LGHNA and CDR2 YNFKEQ. CDR3 residues: CASGQRRGEKLFF. In nucleotides, the CDR3 is TGTGCCAGCGGCCAGAGAAGGGGGGAAAAACTGTTTTTT.

This clonotype is labeled medium-sized (0.01 to 0.1%). V usage is TRBV20-1 and J usage is TRBJ2-5; D may be TRBD2 (7 bases). V was shortened by 2 bases and J by 2 bases, with 18 bases between the two germline ends. Germline CDR1 and CDR2: DFQATT and SNEGSKA (reference sequence). CDR3 size: 16 residues. In nucleotides, the CDR3 is TGCAGTGCTAGACCCGGACTCGGGGGGCCGCAAGAGACCCAGTACTTC. Translating gives CSARPGLGGPQETQYF.

This clonotype is medium-sized (0.01 to 0.1%) in the sample. This chain links TRBV18 with TRBJ2-5, with 11 bases matching TRBD2. This CDR3 is 16 amino acids long. The V gene end was trimmed by 3 bases and the J gene end by 2 bases; junction bases not matched to a gene: 5. Germline V gene data show CDR1 as KGHSH and CDR2 as LQKENI. The CDR3 spells CASSPFTSGGQETQYF. CDR3 nucleotides: TGTGCCAGCTCACCTTTTACTAGCGGGGGTCAAGAGACCCAGTACTTC.

Within the sample, this clonotype is medium-sized (0.01 to 0.1%). The chain has TRBV7-2 and TRBJ2-5; TRBD1 agrees at 10 bases. CDR3 length: 15 residues. The junction had 8 bases not matched to a gene; V was cut back by 5 bases and J by 5 bases. The V gene's germline CDR1 is SGHTA and CDR2 FQGNSA. In DNA form, the CDR3 reads TGTGCCAGCAGCGCGGGACAGGGGTTCGGGGAGACCCAGTACTTC. Translation: CASSAGQGFGETQYF.

This clonotype ranks as medium-sized (0.01 to 0.1%). The chain recombines TRBV11-2 with TRBJ2-5; TRBD1 is a possible D gene (5 bases). Trimming cost V 3 bases and J 7 bases, with 18 bases left between them. This CDR3 region has 15 residues. The germline V gene encodes CDR1 SGHAT and CDR2 FQNNGV. CDR3 bases: TGTGCCAGCAGCTTCGGACCTCGAGCTACAGGGACCCAGTACTTC. Amino acids: CASSFGPRATGTQYF. Variable domain in full (rest from reference TRBV11-2 and TRBJ2-5): EAGVAQSPRYKIIEKRQSVAFWCNPISGHATLYWYQQILGQGPKLLIQFQNNGVVDDSQLPKDRFSAERLKGVDSTLKIQPAKLEDSAVYLCASSFGPRATGTQYFGPGTRLLVL.

By share of the sample, this clonotype is medium-sized. The rearrangement uses TRBV5-1 and TRBJ1-2; D gene unclear. Trimming stripped 4 bases from V and 5 bases from J, with 12 bases between. CDR1 is SGHRS and CDR2 is YFSETQ in the germline V gene. The CDR3 totals 13 residues. CDR3: CASSPTTRYGYTF. For the CDR3, the DNA is TGCGCCAGCAGCCCTACGACTCGTTATGGCTACACCTTC.

The rearrangement joins TRBV3-1 to TRBJ1-4, with unresolved D. Trimming took 4 bases from V and 8 from J, leaving 14 bases between them. In germline, CDR1 is LGHDT, CDR2 YNNKEL (reference sequence). The CDR3 is 14 amino acids. This chain's CDR3 is CASSPLEAVEKLFF. CDR3 sequence (DNA): TGTGCCAGCAGCCCACTAGAGGCGGTAGAAAAACTGTTTTTT. Filled out from reference TRBV3-1 and TRBJ1-4, the complete variable domain reads DTAVSQTPKYLVTQMGNDKSIKCEQNLGHDTMYWYKQDSKKFLKIMFSYNNKELIINETVPNRFSPKSPDKAHLNLHINSLELGDSAVYFCASSPLEAVEKLFFGSGTQLSVL.

The gene calls are TRBV12-3 or TRBV12-4 and TRBJ1-1; D perhaps matches TRBD1 (5 bases). The CDR3 extends over 15 amino acids. Trimming shortened V by 1 base and J by 8 bases, and 17 bases separated the two germline ends. CDR3 protein: CASSLEGIGAQEAFF. In DNA, the CDR3 is TGTGCCAGCAGTTTAGAAGGCATCGGGGCTCAAGAAGCTTTCTTT.

The sample holds many counts of this clonotype. The chain joins TRBV29-1 to TRBJ1-1; D ambiguous. This CDR3 is 11 amino acids long. Germline lookup yields CDR1 SQVTM and CDR2 ANQGSEA. The V and J ends lost 5 bases and 1 base respectively, with 5 bases between them. The CDR3 spells CSVLKNTEAFF. In nucleotides, the CDR3 is TGCAGCGTTCTGAAGAACACTGAAGCTTTCTTT.

The V gene is TRBV27, the J gene TRBJ1-4, with D possibly matching TRBD1 (5 bases). Germline CDR1 MNHEY, CDR2 SMNVEV (reference sequence). This CDR3 is 16 amino acids long. V was cut by 6 bases and J by 7 bases, with 21 bases left in between. Here the CDR3 reads CASSPGAGAHPEKLFF. In DNA, the CDR3 is TGTGCCAGCAGCCCCGGCGCCGGGGCACATCCTGAAAAACTGTTTTTT.